The 26 T cell receptor beta chains below were found in one sample sequenced in a study of T cells after posttransplantation cyclophosphamide. The assay was immunoSEQ multiplex PCR, and TCRdb's table has in-frame clones only and misses some. The table lists 3,000 to 4,000 clones, about 86% of them singletons. Sequenced: CD8+ T cells sorted from bone marrow. Every receptor here comes from a woman aged 60-70 years in good health, CMV-negative, and a related stem cell transplant donor.

The CDR3 sequence: CASSLDGTGGPLAYEQYV. The CDR3 DNA follows: TGTGCCAGCAGCTTAGATGGGACAGGGGGCCCGCTCGCCTACGAGCAGTACGTC. The genes are TRBV11-3 and TRBJ2-7; 12 bases match TRBD1. This CDR3 has 18 amino acids. V gave up 0 bases and J gave up 2 bases; unmatched junction bases: 8. Looked up from germline, CDR1 is SGHNT and CDR2 is YENEEA.

The V call is TRBV5-6, the J call TRBJ2-2; D possibly corresponds to TRBD2 (6 bases). Trimming shortened V by 7 bases and J by 1 base, and 17 bases separated the two germline ends. Germline assignment: CDR1 SGHDT and CDR2 YYEEEE. The CDR3 is 16 amino acids. CDR3 region: CASEPPGVGNTGELFF. CDR3 DNA: TGTGCCAGCGAGCCCCCGGGGGTCGGGAACACCGGGGAGCTGTTTTTT.

J is TRBJ2-1 and V is TRBV7-2; possibly TRBD2 for D (5 bases). From germline, CDR1 is SGHTA and CDR2 FQGNSA. The ends were cut back, 2 bases at V and 2 bases at J, with 13 bases in the middle. There are 16 residues in the CDR3. In nucleotides, the CDR3 is TGTGCCAGCAGCTTAATTAGGGCTAGCCCCTACAATGAGCAGTTCTTC. It translates to CASSLIRASPYNEQFF.

The V and J genes are TRBV27 and TRBJ2-5; tentatively, D is TRBD2 (5 bases). The DNA end favors TRBJ2-7, so the J call may be wrong. The CDR3 runs 16 residues. In germline, CDR1 is MNHEY, CDR2 SMNVEV (reference sequence). The CDR3, as DNA: TGTGCCAGCAGTGACCAGTTGACCGCGGGCTCCTACGAGCAGTACTTC. It translates to CASSDQLTAGSYEQYF.

The chain uses TRBV6-1 and TRBJ1-4; D not resolved. From germline, CDR1 is MNHNS and CDR2 SASEGT. Trimming took 6 bases from V and 5 from J, leaving 16 bases between them. The CDR3 extends over 15 amino acids. The CDR3 loop is CASRVLGSRNEKLFF. CDR3 in DNA: TGTGCCAGCAGGGTTTTAGGGAGCCGAAATGAAAAACTGTTTTTT.

This chain links TRBV4-3 with TRBJ2-3, with D tentatively TRBD2 (5 bases). V was cut by 3 bases and J by 1 base, with 20 bases left in between. This CDR3 contains 18 residues. Looked up from germline, CDR1 is LGHNA and CDR2 is YSLEER. CDR3: CASSQARGLLRGTDTQYF. The CDR3 nucleotides read TGCGCCAGCAGCCAGGCCCGAGGACTCCTGCGCGGCACAGATACGCAGTATTTT.

The chain is built from TRBV9 and TRBJ1-4; no clear D gene. The CDR3 contains 15 residues. Trimming took off 0 bases at V and 6 bases at J, with 12 bases between the two ends. CDR1 is SGDLS and CDR2 is YYNGEE in the germline V gene. CDR3 DNA: TGTGCCAGCAGCGTAGGCGGCGCAATGTATGAAAAACTGTTTTTT. This gives the protein CASSVGGAMYEKLFF.

There are a few counts of this clone. The chain carries TRBV19 and TRBJ2-1, with D unclear. Germline V gene sequence: CDR1 LNHDA, CDR2 SQIVND (reference sequence). V lost 2 bases to trimming and J lost 7 bases, with 12 bases between them. The CDR3 sequence is 14 residues long. The CDR3 loop is CASSILEARNEQFF. The CDR3, as DNA: TGTGCCAGTAGTATATTAGAGGCACGGAATGAGCAGTTCTTC.

The chain is built from TRBV6-5 and TRBJ1-4, with a possible D match to TRBD1 (6 bases). Germline V gene sequence: CDR1 MNHEY, CDR2 SVGAGI. The CDR3 covers 14 residues. V was clipped by 0 bases and J by 5 bases, with 7 bases between them. The chain's CDR3 is CASSYSGTNEKLFF. The CDR3, as DNA: TGTGCCAGCAGTTACTCGGGGACAAATGAAAAACTGTTTTTT.

The chain combines TRBV4-1 with TRBJ2-1; TRBD2 matches at 7 bases. V lost 4 bases and J lost 2; bases outside the gene matches: 5. There are 15 residues in the CDR3. Germline V gene lookup returns CDR1 MGHRA and CDR2 YSYEKL. CDR3 residues: CASSPLGLTYNEQFF. CDR3 in DNA: TGCGCCAGCAGCCCCCTGGGACTAACCTACAATGAGCAGTTCTTC.

The rearrangement uses TRBV5-4 and TRBJ1-6; D is ambiguous. Germline V gene data show CDR1 as SGHNT and CDR2 as YYREEE (reference sequence). The CDR3 sequence is 15 residues long. V lost 6 bases, J lost 8 bases, and 18 bases lay in between. The CDR3 spells CASTSWASPDSPLHF. In DNA, the CDR3 is TGTGCCAGCACTTCCTGGGCCTCGCCCGATTCACCCCTCCACTTT. Filled out from reference TRBV5-4 and TRBJ1-6, the complete variable domain reads ETGVTQSPTHLIKTRGQQVTLRCSSQSGHNTVSWYQQALGQGPQFIFQYYREEENGRGNFPPRFSGLQFPNYSSELNVNALELDDSALYLCASTSWASPDSPLHFGNGTRLTVT.

The rearrangement joins TRBV19 to TRBJ1-6; 9 bases align to TRBD1. The V segment lost 6 bases and the J segment 9 bases; nucleotides outside the gene matches: 3. The CDR3 is 13 amino acids. From germline, CDR1 is LNHDA and CDR2 SQIVND (reference sequence). CDR3 sequence: CASRTGGTSPLHF. The CDR3 DNA reads TGTGCCAGTAGGACAGGGGGAACTTCACCCCTCCACTTT.

The V and J genes are TRBV25-1 and TRBJ2-7; TRBD1 agrees at 9 bases. The CDR3 spans 15 residues. Losses at the gene ends were 6 bases for V and 2 bases for J; bases not matched to a gene: 8. CDR1 and CDR2 (germline): MGHDK, SYGVNS. Here the CDR3 DNA reads TGTGCCAGCAGCGAGGACAGGGGATATACCTACGAGCAGTACTTC. Translation gives CASSEDRGYTYEQYF.

The chain has TRBV27 and TRBJ2-1; TRBD2 matches at 8 bases. Germline values: CDR1 MNHEY, CDR2 SMNVEV (reference sequence). The CDR3 extends over 15 amino acids. The V segment lost 5 bases and the J segment 4 bases; nucleotides outside the gene matches: 7. In DNA, the CDR3 is TGTGCCAGCAGTCTCACCGGGGGGGCATACAATGAGCAGTTCTTC. It specifies CASSLTGGAYNEQFF.

This chain uses TRBV7-2 with TRBJ1-5, with D possibly matching TRBD1 (6 bases). Trimming shortened V by 4 bases and J by 2 bases, and 12 bases separated the two germline ends. The germline V gene has CDR1 SGHTA and CDR2 FQGNSA. This CDR3 has 15 residues. CDR3 sequence (DNA): TGTGCCAGCAGCTCAACAGGGCCTGGCAATCAGCCCCAGCATTTT. It codes for CASSSTGPGNQPQHF.

This chain connects TRBV7-9 to TRBJ2-7; no reliable D call. The CDR3 is 14 amino acids. Per germline, CDR1 SEHNR and CDR2 FQNEAQ (reference sequence). Trimming took off 5 bases at V and 0 bases at J, with 11 bases between the two ends. In DNA, the CDR3 is TGTGCCAGCAGCGGGCCGGTCAGCTCCTACGAGCAGTACTTC. Its protein product is CASSGPVSSYEQYF.

The chain joins TRBV2 to TRBJ2-7; D gene unclear. V gave up 4 bases and J gave up 3 bases, with 13 bases separating them. Germline lookup yields CDR1 SNHLY and CDR2 FYNNEI. CDR3 length equals 14 residues. This CDR3 is CASSAGGSFYEQYF. CDR3 nucleotide sequence: TGTGCCAGCAGTGCGGGTGGATCCTTCTACGAGCAGTACTTC.

The chain combines TRBV19 with TRBJ2-4; 7 positions agree with TRBD2. From germline, CDR1 is LNHDA and CDR2 SQIVND (reference sequence). CDR3 size: 13 residues. Losses at the gene ends were 5 bases for V and 7 bases for J; bases not matched to a gene: 5. Here the CDR3 reads CASSWRGGNIQYF. Written as DNA, the CDR3 is TGTGCCAGTAGTTGGCGCGGGGGTAACATTCAGTACTTC.

The V gene is TRBV7-9, the J gene TRBJ2-1; TRBD2 might be the D (5 bases). CDR3 size: 12 residues. Germline loops: CDR1 SEHNR, CDR2 FQNEAQ (reference sequence). The germline V and J ends were trimmed by 3 bases and 6 bases, with 6 bases remaining between them. The CDR3 loop is CASSLGANEQFF. CDR3 DNA sequence: TGTGCCAGCAGCTTGGGAGCCAATGAGCAGTTCTTC.

This clone appeared a single time. The gene calls are TRBV4-1 and TRBJ2-1, with D unclear. The CDR3 is 14 amino acids. Germline CDR1 and CDR2: MGHRA and YSYEKL. Trimming left V 0 bases short and J 8 bases short, with 11 bases between. This chain's CDR3 is CASSQEMLSYEQFF. The DNA for the CDR3 is TGCGCCAGCAGCCAAGAAATGTTATCGTATGAGCAGTTCTTC.

The chain links TRBV6-1 to TRBJ2-2; 10 positions agree with TRBD2. The V segment lost 2 bases and the J segment 3 bases; nucleotides outside the gene matches: 0. The germline V gene has CDR1 MNHNS and CDR2 SASEGT. The CDR3 consists of 15 residues. The CDR3 DNA follows: TGTGCCAGCAGTGAACTAGCGGGAGACACCGGGGAGCTGTTTTTT. Protein product: CASSELAGDTGELFF.

This rearrangement joins TRBV29-1 to TRBJ1-3; 9 bases align to TRBD1. Losses at the gene ends were 3 bases for V and 3 bases for J; bases not matched to a gene: 15. Per the germline V gene, CDR1 is SQVTM and CDR2 is ANQGSEA. The CDR3 contains 18 residues. This CDR3 reads CSVEADRGETLGGNTIYF. CDR3 in DNA: TGCAGCGTTGAGGCGGACAGGGGCGAGACCCTAGGTGGAAACACCATATATTTT.

The chain links TRBV2 to TRBJ2-7; TRBD2 matches 11 bases. This CDR3 has 15 amino acids. The J segment lost 0 bases and the V segment lost 3 bases, leaving 1 base of the junction unmatched. Germline-derived CDR1 and CDR2 are SNHLY and FYNNEI. CDR3 residues: CASSETSGTSYEQYV. The CDR3 nucleotides read TGTGCCAGCAGTGAGACTAGCGGGACCTCCTACGAGCAGTACGTC.

The chain is built from TRBV11-2 and TRBJ1-5; TRBD1 agrees at 7 bases. Germline V CDR1 and CDR2: SGHAT, FQNNGV. The CDR3 runs 17 residues. After removal of 5 bases from V and 0 bases from J, the junction contained 10 bases not matched to a gene. CDR3 DNA: TGTGCCAGCAGCCTGAGGGGTACAGGGGATAGCAATCAGCCCCAGCATTTT. Protein product: CASSLRGTGDSNQPQHF.

The chain has TRBV6-4 and TRBJ2-3; 13 bases map to TRBD2. Germline V gene sequence: CDR1 MRHNA, CDR2 SNTAGT. J lost 1 base, V lost 6 bases, and 4 bases had no gene match. The CDR3 totals 16 residues. The chain's CDR3 is CASSDGTSGGTDTQYF. Here the CDR3 DNA reads TGTGCCAGCAGCGACGGGACTAGCGGGGGCACAGATACGCAGTATTTT.

This chain uses TRBV10-3 with TRBJ1-6; possibly TRBD1 for D (5 bases). Trimming took 2 bases from V and 8 from J, leaving 10 bases between them. Germline loops: CDR1 ENHRY, CDR2 SYGVKD. This CDR3 is 14 amino acids long. In DNA form, the CDR3 reads TGTGCCATCAGTGAGGGCGAAGGGGATTCACCCCTCCACTTT. Translation gives CAISEGEGDSPLHF.